This T cell receptor beta chain was sequenced during a study of T-cell reconstitution after alpha-beta-depleted transplantation in children. Study-wide findings and caveats: Among T cells one year after transplant, newly produced cells accounted for most counts and diversity. Several hundred rapidly expanded clones from non-depleted graft cells reportedly supplied alpha-beta T cells about two months post-transplant. Recipient T cells and thymic progenitors that survived were the source of the high TCRbeta diversity seen at day 60 in some patients.

As regards this clonotype: As yet, its antigen is unknown.

This CDR3 region has 13 residues. V lost 3 bases to trimming and J lost 3 bases, with 10 bases between them. Germline V gene lookup returns CDR1 SGDLS and CDR2 YYNGEE. Preparing the TCRbeta library involved the use of unique molecular identifiers. In TCRdb, the PCR reads were re-called with MiXCR into one record per CDR3 protein. Altogether approximately 520,000 distinct CDR3 sequences are present, 9.5% to 12% being singletons, with the ten largest covering 11% to 15%. V is TRBV9 and J is TRBJ2-7; D is undetermined. Here the sequenced sample was PBMCs, mostly from graft donor cells, taken 180 days after TCRalphabeta/CD19-depleted stem cell transplant. This clonotype was sampled from a female patient aged 2-9 years who had a stem cell transplant for aplastic anemia, so the T cells may come from the graft donor. The CDR3 bases are TGTGCCAGCAGCGAAAGGGTGGACTACGAGCAGTACTTC. It yields the protein CASSERVDYEQYF.